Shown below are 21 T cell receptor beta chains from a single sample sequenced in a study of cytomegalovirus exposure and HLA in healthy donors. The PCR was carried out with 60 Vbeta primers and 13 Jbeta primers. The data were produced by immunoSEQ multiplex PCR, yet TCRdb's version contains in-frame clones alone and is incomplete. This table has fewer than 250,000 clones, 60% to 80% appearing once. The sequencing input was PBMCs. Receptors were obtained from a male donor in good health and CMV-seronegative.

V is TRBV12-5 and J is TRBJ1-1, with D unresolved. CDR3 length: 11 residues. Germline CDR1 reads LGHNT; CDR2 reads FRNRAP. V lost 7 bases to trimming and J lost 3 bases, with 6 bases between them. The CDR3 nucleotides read TGTGCTAGTGTACGGGACACTGAAGCTTTCTTT. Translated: CASVRDTEAFF.

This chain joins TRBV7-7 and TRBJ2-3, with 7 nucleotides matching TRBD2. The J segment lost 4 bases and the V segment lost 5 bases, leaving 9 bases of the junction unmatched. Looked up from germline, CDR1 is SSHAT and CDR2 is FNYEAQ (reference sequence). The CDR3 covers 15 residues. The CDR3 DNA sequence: TGTGCCAGCAGCGACGGGACGGGGGGAGCAGATACGCAGTATTTT. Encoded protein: CASSDGTGGADTQYF.

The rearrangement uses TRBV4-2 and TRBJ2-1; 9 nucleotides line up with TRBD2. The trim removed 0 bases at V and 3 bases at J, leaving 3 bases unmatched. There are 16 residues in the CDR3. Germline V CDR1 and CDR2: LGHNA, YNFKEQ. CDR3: CASSQDRREGYNEQFF. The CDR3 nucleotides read TGTGCCAGCAGCCAAGATAGGCGGGAGGGCTACAATGAGCAGTTCTTC.

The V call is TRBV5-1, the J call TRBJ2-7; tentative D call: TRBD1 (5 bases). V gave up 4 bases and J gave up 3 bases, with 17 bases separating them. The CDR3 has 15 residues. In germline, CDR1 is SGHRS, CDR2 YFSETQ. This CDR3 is CASSLSSPGIYEQYF. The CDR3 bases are TGCGCCAGCAGCCTATCCTCCCCAGGGATCTACGAGCAGTACTTC.

CDR3 residues: CASSLAGVADTQYF. DNA for the CDR3: TGTGCCAGCAGCTTAGCGGGAGTGGCTGATACGCAGTATTTT. The chain links TRBV7-6 to TRBJ2-3; perhaps TRBD2 as D (5 bases). V was shortened by 0 bases and J by 6 bases, with 10 bases between the two germline ends. Germline V gene data show CDR1 as SGHVS and CDR2 as FNYEAQ. The CDR3 extends over 14 amino acids. The entire variable domain, with the rest obtained from reference TRBV7-6 and TRBJ2-3, is as follows: GAGVSQSPRYKVTKRGQDVALRCDPISGHVSLYWYRQALGQGPEFLTYFNYEAQQDKSGLPNDRFSAERPEGSISTLTIQRTEQRDSAMYRCASSLAGVADTQYFGPGTRLTVL.

The CDR3: CASSQDGRVATQYF. CDR3 bases: TGCGCCAGCAGCCAAGATGGGAGGGTGGCTACGCAGTATTTT. This rearrangement joins TRBV4-3 to TRBJ2-3; TRBD2 aligns across 7 bases. Germline values: CDR1 LGHNA, CDR2 YSLEER. The CDR3 runs 14 residues. The J segment lost 8 bases and the V segment lost 0 bases, leaving 5 bases of the junction unmatched.

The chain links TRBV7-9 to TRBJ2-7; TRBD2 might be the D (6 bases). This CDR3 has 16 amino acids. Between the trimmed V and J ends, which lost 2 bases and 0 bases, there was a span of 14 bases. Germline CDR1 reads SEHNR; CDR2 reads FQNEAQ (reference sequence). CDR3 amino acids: CASSLTARTISYEQYF. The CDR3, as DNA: TGTGCCAGCAGCTTAACCGCTAGGACTATCTCCTACGAGCAGTACTTC.

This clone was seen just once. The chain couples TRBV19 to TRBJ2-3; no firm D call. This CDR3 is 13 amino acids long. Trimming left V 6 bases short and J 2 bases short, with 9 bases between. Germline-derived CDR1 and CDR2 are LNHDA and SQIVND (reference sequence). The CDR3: CASSHEPTDTQYF. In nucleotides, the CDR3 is TGTGCCAGTAGCCATGAGCCCACAGATACGCAGTATTTT.

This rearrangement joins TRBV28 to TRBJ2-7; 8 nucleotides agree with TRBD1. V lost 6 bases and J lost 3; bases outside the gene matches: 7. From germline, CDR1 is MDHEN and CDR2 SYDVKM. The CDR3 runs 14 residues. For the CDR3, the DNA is TGTGCCAGCAGCCAGACAGGGGACCGCTACGAGCAGTACTTC. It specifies CASSQTGDRYEQYF.

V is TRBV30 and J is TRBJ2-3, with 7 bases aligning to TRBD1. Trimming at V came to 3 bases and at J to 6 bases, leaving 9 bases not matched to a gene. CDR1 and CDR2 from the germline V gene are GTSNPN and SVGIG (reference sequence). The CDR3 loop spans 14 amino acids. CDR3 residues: CAWRPGQVWDTQYF. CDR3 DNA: TGTGCCTGGAGACCAGGACAGGTATGGGATACGCAGTATTTT.

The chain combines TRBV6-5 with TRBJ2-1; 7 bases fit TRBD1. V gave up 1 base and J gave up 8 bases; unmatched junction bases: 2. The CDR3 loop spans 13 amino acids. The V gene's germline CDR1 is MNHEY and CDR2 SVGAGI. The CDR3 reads CASSYYRGDEQFF. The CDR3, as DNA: TGTGCCAGCAGTTACTACAGGGGCGATGAGCAGTTCTTC.

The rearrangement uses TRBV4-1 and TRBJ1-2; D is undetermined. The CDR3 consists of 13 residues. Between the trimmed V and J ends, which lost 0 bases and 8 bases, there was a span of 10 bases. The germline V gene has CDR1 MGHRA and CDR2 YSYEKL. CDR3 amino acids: CASSQEFPRGYTF. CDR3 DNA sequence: TGCGCCAGCAGCCAAGAGTTCCCGCGGGGCTACACCTTC.

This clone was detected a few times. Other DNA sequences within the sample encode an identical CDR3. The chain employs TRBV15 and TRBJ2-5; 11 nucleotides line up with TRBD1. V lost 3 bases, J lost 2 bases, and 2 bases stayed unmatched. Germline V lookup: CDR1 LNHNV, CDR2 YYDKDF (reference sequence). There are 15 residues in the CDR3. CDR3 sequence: CATSRDRGQQETQYF. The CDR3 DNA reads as TGTGCCACCAGCAGGGACAGGGGGCAGCAAGAGACCCAGTACTTC.

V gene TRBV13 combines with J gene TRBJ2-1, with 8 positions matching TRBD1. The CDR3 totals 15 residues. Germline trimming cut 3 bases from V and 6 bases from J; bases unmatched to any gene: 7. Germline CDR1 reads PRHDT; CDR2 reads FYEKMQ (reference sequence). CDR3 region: CASSFTGTGTNEQFF. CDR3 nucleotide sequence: TGTGCCAGCAGCTTTACCGGGACAGGCACCAATGAGCAGTTCTTC.

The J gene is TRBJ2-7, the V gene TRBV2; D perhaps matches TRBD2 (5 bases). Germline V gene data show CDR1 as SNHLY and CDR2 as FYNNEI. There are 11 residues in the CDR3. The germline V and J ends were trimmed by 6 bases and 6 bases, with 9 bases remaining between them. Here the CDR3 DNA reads TGTGCCAGCAGCCGGGAAGGCGAGCAGTACTTC. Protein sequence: CASSREGEQYF.

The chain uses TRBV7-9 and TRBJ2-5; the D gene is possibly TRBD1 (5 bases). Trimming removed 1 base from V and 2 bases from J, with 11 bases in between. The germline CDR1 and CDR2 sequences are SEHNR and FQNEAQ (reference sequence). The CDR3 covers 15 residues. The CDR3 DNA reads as TGTGCCAGCAGCTTAGAGCTCAGGGCGCAAGAGACCCAGTACTTC. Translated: CASSLELRAQETQYF.

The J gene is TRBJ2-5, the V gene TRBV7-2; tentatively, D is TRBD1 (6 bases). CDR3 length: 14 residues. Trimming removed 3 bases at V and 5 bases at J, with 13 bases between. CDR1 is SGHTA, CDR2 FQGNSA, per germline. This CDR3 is CASSFRTGLETQYF. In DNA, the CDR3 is TGTGCCAGCAGCTTTAGAACAGGGTTGGAGACCCAGTACTTC.

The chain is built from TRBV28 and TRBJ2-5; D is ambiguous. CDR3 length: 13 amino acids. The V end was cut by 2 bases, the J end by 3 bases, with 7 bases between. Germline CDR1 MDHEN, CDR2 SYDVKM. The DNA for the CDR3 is TGTGCCAGCAGTTTAGATAGAAAAGAGACCCAGTACTTC. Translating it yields CASSLDRKETQYF.

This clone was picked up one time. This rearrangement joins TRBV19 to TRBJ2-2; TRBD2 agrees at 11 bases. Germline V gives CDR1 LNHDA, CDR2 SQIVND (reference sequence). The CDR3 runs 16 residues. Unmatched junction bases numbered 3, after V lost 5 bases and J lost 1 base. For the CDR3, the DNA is TGTGCCAGTAGTCGACTAGCGGGGAGGAACACCGGGGAGCTGTTTTTT. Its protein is CASSRLAGRNTGELFF.

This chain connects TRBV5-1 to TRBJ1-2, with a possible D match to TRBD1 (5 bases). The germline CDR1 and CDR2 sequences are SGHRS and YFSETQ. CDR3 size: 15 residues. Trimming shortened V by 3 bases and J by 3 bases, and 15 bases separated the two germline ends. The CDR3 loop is CASSSSQGDDYGYTF. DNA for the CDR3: TGCGCCAGCAGCTCGAGCCAGGGTGACGACTATGGCTACACCTTC. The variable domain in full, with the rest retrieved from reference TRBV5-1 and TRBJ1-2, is KAGVTQTPRYLIKTRGQQVTLSCSPISGHRSVSWYQQTPGQGLQFLFEYFSETQRNKGNFPGRFSGRQFSNSRSEMNVSTLELGDSALYLCASSSSQGDDYGYTFGSGTRLTVV.

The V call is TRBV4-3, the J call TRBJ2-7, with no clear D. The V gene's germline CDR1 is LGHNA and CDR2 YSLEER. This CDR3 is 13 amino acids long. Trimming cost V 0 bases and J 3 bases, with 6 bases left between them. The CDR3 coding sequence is TGCGCCAGCAGCCAAGAAAGAGGCTACGAGCAGTACTTC. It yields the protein CASSQERGYEQYF.